What follows is one T cell receptor beta chain and its context. Its antigen is currently unknown. Other DNA sequences of this sample code for an identical CDR3. The sample comes from a study of shared clonotypes between healthy human individuals. Study-wide results and caveats: An effect of sequencing depth on clonotype sharing among donors was expected. Non-shared clonotypes displayed generation probabilities falling below those of clonotypes present in all four donors. A limitation of the genetic and exposure-history diversity represented arose from few donors. Some naive CD4 clonotypes, about 5.5%, turned up in common across a handful of donors.

Trimming cost V 0 bases and J 10 bases; bases outside gene matches: 6. Looked up from germline, CDR1 is SGHDN and CDR2 is FVKESK. This CDR3 comprises 14 residues. Sequencing was performed with immunoSEQ multiplex PCR; in TCRdb, only in-frame clones are kept and a portion is missing. The sample includes about 640,000 clones, about three quarters seen only once; the top ten take approximately 2%. The material sequenced was memory CD4+ T cells sorted from blood. Subset reported: CD45RA-negative fraction. This clonotype was obtained from a woman in her 30s in good health. The V gene is TRBV14, the J gene TRBJ2-1; 7 bases match TRBD2. Written as DNA, the CDR3 is TGTGCCAGCAGCCAAGATTGGGAGGGCGGGGAGCAGTTCTTC. This codes for CASSQDWEGGEQFF.